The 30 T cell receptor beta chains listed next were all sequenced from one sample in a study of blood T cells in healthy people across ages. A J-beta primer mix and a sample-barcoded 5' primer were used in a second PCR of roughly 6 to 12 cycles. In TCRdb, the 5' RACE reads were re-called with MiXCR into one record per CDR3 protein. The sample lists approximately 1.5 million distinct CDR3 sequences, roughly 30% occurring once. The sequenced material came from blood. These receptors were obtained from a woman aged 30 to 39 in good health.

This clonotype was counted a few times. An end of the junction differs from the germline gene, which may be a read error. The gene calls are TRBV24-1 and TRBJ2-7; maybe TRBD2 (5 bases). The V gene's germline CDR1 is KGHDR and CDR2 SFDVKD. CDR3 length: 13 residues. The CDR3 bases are TGTGCAACCAGGTCTAGGTTCGAGGGCGAGCAGTACTTC. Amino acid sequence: CATRSRFEGEQYF.

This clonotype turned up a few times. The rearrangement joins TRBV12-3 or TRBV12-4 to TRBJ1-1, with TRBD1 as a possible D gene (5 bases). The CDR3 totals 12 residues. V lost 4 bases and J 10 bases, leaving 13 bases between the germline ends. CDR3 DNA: TGTGCCAGCAGTTCTCGAGGGGTCAGAGCTTTCTTT. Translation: CASSSRGVRAFF.

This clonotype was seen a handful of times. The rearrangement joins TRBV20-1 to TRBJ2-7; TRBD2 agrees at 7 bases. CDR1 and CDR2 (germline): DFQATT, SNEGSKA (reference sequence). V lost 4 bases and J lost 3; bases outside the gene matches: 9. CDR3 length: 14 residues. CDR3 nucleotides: TGCAGTGCTATCTGGGGCGGGAGCAGCTACGAGCAGTACTTC. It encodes CSAIWGGSSYEQYF.

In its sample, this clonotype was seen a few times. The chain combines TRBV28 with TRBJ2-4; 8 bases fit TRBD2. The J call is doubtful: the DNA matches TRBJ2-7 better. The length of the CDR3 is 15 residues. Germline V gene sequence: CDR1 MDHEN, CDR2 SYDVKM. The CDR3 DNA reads TGTGCCAGCAGCCGCGAGGGAGCGGGAGCCTACGAGCAGTACTTC. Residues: CASSREGAGAYEQYF.

The CDR3 DNA reads as TGTGCCAGCAGCCGACCGGGGGATTTCTATGGCTACACCTTC. Protein product: CASSRPGDFYGYTF. The chain is built from TRBV13 and TRBJ1-2, with D possibly being TRBD1 (5 bases). This CDR3 contains 14 residues. CDR1 and CDR2 from the germline V gene are PRHDT and FYEKMQ (reference sequence). V was trimmed by 5 bases and J by 4 bases, leaving 14 bases between them.

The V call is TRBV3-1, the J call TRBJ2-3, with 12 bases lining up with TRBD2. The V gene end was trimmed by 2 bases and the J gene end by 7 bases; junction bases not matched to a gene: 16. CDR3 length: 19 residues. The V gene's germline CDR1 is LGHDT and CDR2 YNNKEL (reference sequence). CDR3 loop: CASSQPYELAGGPGYTQYF. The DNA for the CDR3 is TGTGCCAGCAGCCAACCCTACGAGCTAGCGGGGGGGCCAGGCTATACGCAGTATTTT.

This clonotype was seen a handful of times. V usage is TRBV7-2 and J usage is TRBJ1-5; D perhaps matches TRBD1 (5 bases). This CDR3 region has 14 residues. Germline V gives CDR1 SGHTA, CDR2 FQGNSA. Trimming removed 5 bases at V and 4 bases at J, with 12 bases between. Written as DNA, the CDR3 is TGTGCCAGCAGCCCCGGGACCCAGAATCAGCCCCAGCATTTT. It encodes CASSPGTQNQPQHF.

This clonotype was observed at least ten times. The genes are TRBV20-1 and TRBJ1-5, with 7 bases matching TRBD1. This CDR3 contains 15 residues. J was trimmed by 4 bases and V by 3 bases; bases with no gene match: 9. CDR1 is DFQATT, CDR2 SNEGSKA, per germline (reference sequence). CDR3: CSARRFDRDNQPQHF. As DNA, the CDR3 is TGCAGTGCTAGGAGGTTCGACAGGGATAATCAGCCCCAGCATTTT.

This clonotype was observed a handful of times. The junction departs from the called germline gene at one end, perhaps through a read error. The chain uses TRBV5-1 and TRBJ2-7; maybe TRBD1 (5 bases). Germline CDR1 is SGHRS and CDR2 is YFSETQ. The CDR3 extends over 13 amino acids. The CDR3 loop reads CASSLDSQYGQYF. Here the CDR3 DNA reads TGCGCCAGCAGCTTAGACAGTCAGTACGGGCAGTACTTC.

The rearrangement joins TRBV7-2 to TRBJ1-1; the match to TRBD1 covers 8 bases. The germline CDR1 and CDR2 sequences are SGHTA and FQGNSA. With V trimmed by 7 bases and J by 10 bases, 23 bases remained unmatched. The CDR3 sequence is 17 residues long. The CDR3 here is CASINDRGPGSGRGAFF. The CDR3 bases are TGTGCCAGCATCAATGACAGGGGCCCCGGGTCGGGGCGCGGAGCTTTCTTT.

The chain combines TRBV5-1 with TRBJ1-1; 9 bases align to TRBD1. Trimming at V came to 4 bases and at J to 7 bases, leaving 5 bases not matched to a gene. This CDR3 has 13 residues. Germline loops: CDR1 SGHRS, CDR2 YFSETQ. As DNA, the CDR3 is TGCGCCAGCAGCACAGGGACAGGGTATGAAGCTTTCTTT. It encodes CASSTGTGYEAFF. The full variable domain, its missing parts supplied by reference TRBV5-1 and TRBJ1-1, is KAGVTQTPRYLIKTRGQQVTLSCSPISGHRSVSWYQQTPGQGLQFLFEYFSETQRNKGNFPGRFSGRQFSNSRSEMNVSTLELGDSALYLCASSTGTGYEAFFGQGTRLTVV.

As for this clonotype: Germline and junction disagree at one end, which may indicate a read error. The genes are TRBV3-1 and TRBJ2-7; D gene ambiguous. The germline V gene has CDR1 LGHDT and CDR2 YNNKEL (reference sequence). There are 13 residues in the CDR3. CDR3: CASSPPSSSEQYF. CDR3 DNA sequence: TGTGCCAGCAGCCCCCCCTCCTCCTCCGAGCAGTACTTC.

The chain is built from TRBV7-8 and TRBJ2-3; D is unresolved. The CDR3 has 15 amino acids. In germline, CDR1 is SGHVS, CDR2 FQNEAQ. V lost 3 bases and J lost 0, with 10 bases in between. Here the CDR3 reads CASSFPLLSTDTQYF. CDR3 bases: TGTGCCAGCAGCTTCCCCCTACTTAGCACAGATACGCAGTATTTT.

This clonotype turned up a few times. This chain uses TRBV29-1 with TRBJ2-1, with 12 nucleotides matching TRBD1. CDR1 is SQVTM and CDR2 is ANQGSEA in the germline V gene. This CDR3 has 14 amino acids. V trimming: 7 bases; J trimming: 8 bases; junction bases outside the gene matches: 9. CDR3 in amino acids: CSAYRDRGLDEQFF. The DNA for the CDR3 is TGCAGCGCGTACCGGGACAGGGGGCTCGATGAGCAGTTCTTC.

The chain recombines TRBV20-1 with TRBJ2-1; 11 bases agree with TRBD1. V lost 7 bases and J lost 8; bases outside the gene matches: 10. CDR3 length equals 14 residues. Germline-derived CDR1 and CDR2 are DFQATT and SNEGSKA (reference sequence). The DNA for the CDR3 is TGCAGTGTAACCGGGACAGGGGGTCGGGATGAGCAGTTCTTC. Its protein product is CSVTGTGGRDEQFF.

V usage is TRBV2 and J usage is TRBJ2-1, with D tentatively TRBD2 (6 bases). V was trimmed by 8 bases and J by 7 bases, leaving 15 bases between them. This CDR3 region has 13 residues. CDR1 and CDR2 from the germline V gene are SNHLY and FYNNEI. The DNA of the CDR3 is TGTGCCAGCCGGACTATCGGCGGGAATGAGCAGTTCTTC. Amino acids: CASRTIGGNEQFF.

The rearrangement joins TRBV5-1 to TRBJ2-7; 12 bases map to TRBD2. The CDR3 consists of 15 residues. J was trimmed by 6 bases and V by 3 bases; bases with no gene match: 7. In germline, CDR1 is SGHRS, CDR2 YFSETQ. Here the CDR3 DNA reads TGCGCCAGCAGCTCTAGCGGGAGGGCCGGGTTCGAGCAGTACTTC. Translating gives CASSSSGRAGFEQYF.

CDR3 amino acids: CASSYSGGDNEKLFF. The DNA of the CDR3 is TGTGCCAGCAGTTACTCAGGGGGAGATAATGAAAAACTGTTTTTT. The chain uses TRBV6-6 and TRBJ1-4, with D perhaps matching TRBD1 (6 bases). Deletions cut 0 bases from V and 4 bases from J, with 9 bases between. There are 15 residues in the CDR3. Germline V gives CDR1 MNHNY, CDR2 SVGAGI (reference sequence).

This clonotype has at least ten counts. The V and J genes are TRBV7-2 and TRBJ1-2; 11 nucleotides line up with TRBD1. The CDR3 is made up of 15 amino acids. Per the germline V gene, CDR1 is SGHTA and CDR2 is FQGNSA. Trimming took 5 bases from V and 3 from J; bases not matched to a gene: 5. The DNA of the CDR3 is TGTGCCAGCAGCCTGGGGACAGGGGGTGACTATGGCTACACCTTC. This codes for CASSLGTGGDYGYTF. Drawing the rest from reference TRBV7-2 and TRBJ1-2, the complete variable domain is GAGVSQSPSNKVTEKGKDVELRCDPISGHTALYWYRQSLGQGLEFLIYFQGNSAPDKSGLPSDRFSAERTGGSVSTLTIQRTQQEDSAVYLCASSLGTGGDYGYTFGSGTRLTVV.

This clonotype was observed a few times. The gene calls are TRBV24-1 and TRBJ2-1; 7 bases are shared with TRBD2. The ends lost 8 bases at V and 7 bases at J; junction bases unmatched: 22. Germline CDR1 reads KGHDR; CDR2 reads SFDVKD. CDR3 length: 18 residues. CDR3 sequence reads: CATTKGAASGTSGNEQFF. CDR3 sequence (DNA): TGTGCCACCACTAAGGGAGCGGCTAGCGGTACTTCGGGGAATGAGCAGTTCTTC.

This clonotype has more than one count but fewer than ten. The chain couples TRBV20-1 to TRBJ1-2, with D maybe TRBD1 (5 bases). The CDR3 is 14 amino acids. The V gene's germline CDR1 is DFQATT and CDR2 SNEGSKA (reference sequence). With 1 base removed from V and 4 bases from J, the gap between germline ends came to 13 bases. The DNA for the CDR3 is TGCAGTGCTAGAGTAAGGCAGGGTGGCTATGGCTACACCTTC. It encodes CSARVRQGGYGYTF.

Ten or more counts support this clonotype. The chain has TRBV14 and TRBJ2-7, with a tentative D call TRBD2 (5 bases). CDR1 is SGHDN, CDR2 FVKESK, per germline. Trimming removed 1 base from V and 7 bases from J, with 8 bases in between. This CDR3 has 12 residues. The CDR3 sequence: CASSQVAPEQYF. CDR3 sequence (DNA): TGTGCCAGCAGCCAAGTAGCGCCGGAGCAGTACTTC.

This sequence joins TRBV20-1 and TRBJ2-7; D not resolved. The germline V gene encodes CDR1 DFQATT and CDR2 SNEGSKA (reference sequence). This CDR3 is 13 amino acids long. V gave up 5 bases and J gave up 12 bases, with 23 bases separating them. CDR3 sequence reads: CSARDVGKAPWYF. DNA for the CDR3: TGCAGTGCTCGTGACGTAGGGAAGGCCCCGTGGTACTTC.

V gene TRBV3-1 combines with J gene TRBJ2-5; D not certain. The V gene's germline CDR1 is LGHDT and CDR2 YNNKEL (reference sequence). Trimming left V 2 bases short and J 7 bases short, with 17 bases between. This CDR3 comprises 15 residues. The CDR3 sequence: CASSQTERLGGTQYF. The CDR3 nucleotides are TGTGCCAGCAGCCAAACTGAACGCCTAGGCGGGACCCAGTACTTC.

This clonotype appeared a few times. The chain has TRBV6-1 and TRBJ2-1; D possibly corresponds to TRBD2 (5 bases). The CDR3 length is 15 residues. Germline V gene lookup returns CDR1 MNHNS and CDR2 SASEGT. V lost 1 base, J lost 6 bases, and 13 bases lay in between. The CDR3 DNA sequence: TGTGCCAGCAGTGAAGATTACGGGGTCATCAATGAGCAGTTCTTC. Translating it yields CASSEDYGVINEQFF.

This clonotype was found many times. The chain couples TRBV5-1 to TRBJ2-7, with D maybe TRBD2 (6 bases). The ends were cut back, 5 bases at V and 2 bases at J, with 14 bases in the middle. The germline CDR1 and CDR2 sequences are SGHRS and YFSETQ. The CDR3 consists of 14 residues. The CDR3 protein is CASSPGGSTYEQYF. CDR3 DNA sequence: TGCGCCAGCAGTCCCGGGGGTTCCACCTACGAGCAGTACTTC. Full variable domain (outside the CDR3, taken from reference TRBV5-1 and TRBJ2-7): KAGVTQTPRYLIKTRGQQVTLSCSPISGHRSVSWYQQTPGQGLQFLFEYFSETQRNKGNFPGRFSGRQFSNSRSEMNVSTLELGDSALYLCASSPGGSTYEQYFGPGTRLTVT.

CDR3 region: CASSQFVSLGGEKLFF. The CDR3 region has the DNA TGCGCCAGCAGCCAATTCGTCAGCCTAGGGGGTGAAAAACTGTTTTTT. The chain recombines TRBV4-1 with TRBJ1-4, with D maybe TRBD1 (6 bases). The germline V and J ends were trimmed by 2 bases and 7 bases, with 17 bases remaining between them. The germline gives CDR1 MGHRA, CDR2 YSYEKL. The CDR3 contains 16 residues.

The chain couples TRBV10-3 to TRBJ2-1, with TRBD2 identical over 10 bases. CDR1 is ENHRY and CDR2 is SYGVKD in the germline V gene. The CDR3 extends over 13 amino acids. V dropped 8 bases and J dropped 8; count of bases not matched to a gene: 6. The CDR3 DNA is TGTGCCATCCTGGCTAGCGGGGGTGATGAGCAGTTCTTC. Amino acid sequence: CAILASGGDEQFF.

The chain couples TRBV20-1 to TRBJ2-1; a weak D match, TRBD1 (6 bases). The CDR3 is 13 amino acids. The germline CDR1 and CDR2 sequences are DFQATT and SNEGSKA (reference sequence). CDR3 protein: CSSFRDNYNEQFF. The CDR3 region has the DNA TGCAGCAGTTTCCGGGACAACTACAATGAGCAGTTCTTC.

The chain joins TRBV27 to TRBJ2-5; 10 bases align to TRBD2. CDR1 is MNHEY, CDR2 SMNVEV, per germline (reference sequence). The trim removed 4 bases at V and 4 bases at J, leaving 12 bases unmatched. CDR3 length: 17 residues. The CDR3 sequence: CASSSLPGTSVTETQYF. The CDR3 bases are TGTGCCAGCAGTTCCCTCCCCGGGACTAGCGTCACAGAGACCCAGTACTTC.